A selection of T cell receptor beta chains follows, all from one sample in a study of neurological immune-mediated disorders. One entry per CDR3 protein, called by TCRdb with MiXCR from the 5' RACE reads. The sample consists of about 88,000 distinct CDR3 sequences, 3% to 4.5% of them appearing once. The sequenced sample consisted of PBMCs. Receptors were obtained from a woman aged 18-29 years with multiple sclerosis. Each CDR3 is given with its conserved first and last residue. The D gene is left open where the match is weak. Expanded clones are given a class, and other clones once, few, many or no size at all.

V gene	J gene	D gene	clone size	CDR3 DNA	CDR3 protein
TRBV11-2	TRBJ1-3	TRBD1	many	TGTGCCAGCAGCCCGTGGACAGGGGGATCTGGAAACACCATATATTTT	CASSPWTGGSGNTIYF
TRBV12-3/TRBV12-4	TRBJ2-2	TRBD1	many	TGTGCCACAGGGGGTTCGAACACCGGGGAGCTGTTTTTT	CATGGSNTGELFF
TRBV3-1	TRBJ2-3	-	-	TGTGCCAGCAGCCTCCAGGCAGATACTCAGTATTTT	CASSLQADTQYF
TRBV9	TRBJ2-7	TRBD2	many	TGTGCCAGCAGCGTAGAGGTAGCGGGTGTCTACAACGAGCAGTACTTC	CASSVEVAGVYNEQYF
TRBV15	TRBJ1-1	-	many	TGTGCCACCAGCAGGTTTGGGGTCACTGAAGCTTTCTTT	CATSRFGVTEAFF
TRBV15	TRBJ1-1	-	many	TGTGCCACCAGCAGAGGGTCGGTCGGTGAGACTGAAGCTTTCTTT	CATSRGSVGETEAFF
TRBV12-3/TRBV12-4	TRBJ1-2	-	many	TGTGCCAGCAGTCCCGGGGGGGGTGGGCTCTATGGCTACACCTTC	CASSPGGGGLYGYTF
TRBV6-1	TRBJ1-1	-	many	TGTGCCAGCAGTACCAGGGGTGGGGGCACTGAAGCTTTCTTT	CASSTRGGGTEAFF
TRBV20-1	TRBJ2-2	TRBD2	many	TGCAGTGCCAAACGACTAGCGGGAGTAAACGGGGAGCTGTTTTTT	CSAKRLAGVNGELFF
TRBV5-5	TRBJ2-7	-	many	TGTGCCAGCAGCGACGACGGGACACATTACGAGCAGTACTTC	CASSDDGTHYEQYF
TRBV7-6	TRBJ2-7	TRBD2	-	TGTGCCAGCAGCCCAGGGGCCTCGGGGGGGTTCGAGCAGTACTTC	CASSPGASGGFEQYF
TRBV20-1	TRBJ2-7	-	many	TGCAGTGCAACACCCCCCACTTACACGGGGACCTACGAGCAGTACTTC	CSATPPTYTGTYEQYF
TRBV6-1	TRBJ2-7	-	many	TGTGCCAGCAGTGAGGGAAGCGAGTCTGGCGAGCAGTACTTC	CASSEGSESGEQYF
TRBV27	TRBJ1-2	-	many	TGTGCCAGCAGCCCCCGGGACGCCGGTAACTATGGCTACACCTTC	CASSPRDAGNYGYTF
TRBV20-1	TRBJ1-5	-	few	TGCAGTGCTAGTCGAACGAATCAGCCCCAGCATTTT	CSASRTNQPQHF
TRBV5-1	TRBJ1-1	TRBD1	many	TGCGCCAGCAGCTCGGGACAGGGAAACACTGAAGCTTTCTTT	CASSSGQGNTEAFF
TRBV12-3/TRBV12-4	TRBJ1-2	-	many	TGTGCCAGCAGTTCCGGACCCGGCTATGGCTACACCTTC	CASSSGPGYGYTF
TRBV20-1	TRBJ1-1	-	many	TGCAGTGCTACCCGCAGGGGATTTAACTCTGAAGCTTTCTTT	CSATRRGFNSEAFF
TRBV11-2	TRBJ2-2	TRBD2	many	TGTGCCAGCAGCCCCCCGGGGAGGGTGGTCGGGGAGCTGTTTTTT	CASSPPGRVVGELFF
TRBV5-6	TRBJ2-7	-	many	TGTGCCAGCAGCTTGGGGCAGGGGATGTACGAGCAGTACTTC	CASSLGQGMYEQYF
TRBV12-3/TRBV12-4	TRBJ2-3	-	many	TGTGCCAGCAGTTCCCGCACAGATACGCAGTATTTT	CASSSRTDTQYF
TRBV7-2	TRBJ1-5	TRBD1	many	TGTGCCAGCAGCCCTTACAAGGGACAGGGGTTTCAGCCCCAGCATTTT	CASSPYKGQGFQPQHF
TRBV7-8	TRBJ2-6	TRBD1	many	TGTGCCAGCAGATTATCAGGGGGCTCTGGGGCCAACGTCCTGACTTTC	CASRLSGGSGANVLTF
TRBV7-9	TRBJ2-3	-	many	TGTGCCAGCAGCGGCCACCTTTACACAGATACGCAGTATTTT	CASSGHLYTDTQYF